Reported below is one TCR beta chain. The target antigen is unknown. The CDR3 sequence is 11 residues long. The germline V and J ends were trimmed by 1 base and 4 bases, with 2 bases remaining between them. CDR1 and CDR2 (germline): SGHAT, FQNNGV. The PCR used 60 Vbeta and 13 Jbeta primers. Repertoires were generated with immunoSEQ multiplex PCR, while TCRdb's copy carries only in-frame clones and drops some. The sample's table shows just over 200,000 clones. This entry is derived from a study of cytomegalovirus exposure and HLA in healthy donors. Looking at the study overall: Among about 179 million T cells, an earlier analysis found roughly 100 million unique TCR beta sequences.

General study points: According to the study, some 160 TCR beta chains were cytomegalovirus-associated. Both high specificity and high sensitivity reportedly marked the classifier's diagnosis of cytomegalovirus status. Whilst most TCR sequences proved rare, a subset of public TCRs occurred across many donors.

The chain combines TRBV11-2 with TRBJ2-7; D gene uncertain. The receptor was derived from a girl between 2 and 10 years old in good health and CMV-seropositive. Sequenced sample: PBMCs. CDR3 in amino acids: CASSLAYEQYF. Here the CDR3 DNA reads TGTGCCAGCAGCTTAGCATACGAGCAGTACTTC. The full variable domain, its missing parts supplied by reference TRBV11-2 and TRBJ2-7, is EAGVAQSPRYKIIEKRQSVAFWCNPISGHATLYWYQQILGQGPKLLIQFQNNGVVDDSQLPKDRFSAERLKGVDSTLKIQPAKLEDSAVYLCASSLAYEQYFGPGTRLTVT.